A selection of T cell receptor beta chains follows, all from one sample in a study of shared clonotypes between healthy human individuals. TCRdb keeps only in-frame clones here, not all; method: immunoSEQ multiplex PCR. The sample lists around 1.6 million clones; approximately 98% were seen once. Sequenced: naive CD4+ T cells sorted from blood. The receptors shown here come from a man in his thirties or forties in good health. Both conserved end residues are part of each CDR3. The D gene is left open where the match is weak.

d_gene | j_gene | v_gene | len | CDR3nt | CDR3aa
. | TRBJ2-1 | TRBV19 | 15 | TGTGCCAGTAGTATAGGGAGTGTGTCCTACAATGAGCAGTTCTTC | CASSIGSVSYNEQFF
. | TRBJ2-1 | TRBV27 | 15 | TGTGCCAGCAGTTTATGGGGGGAGCGGGCCAATGAGCAGTTCTTC | CASSLWGERANEQFF
. | TRBJ2-3 | TRBV7-9 | 17 | TGTGCCAGCAGCTTAGCGACCGGGATCTCCAGGGCAGATACGCAGTATTTT | CASSLATGISRADTQYF
TRBD1 | TRBJ1-3 | TRBV7-9 | 17 | TGTGCCAGCAGCGGCCGACAGGGCGCTTTCTCTGGAAACACCATATATTTT | CASSGRQGAFSGNTIYF
. | TRBJ2-7 | TRBV4-3 | 15 | TGCGCCAGCAGCCAGGTGCTACGTAGGGGCTACGAGCAGTACTTC | CASSQVLRRGYEQYF
. | TRBJ2-7 | TRBV7-8 | 14 | TGTGCCAGCAGCGAGGTGGGGGGAGATCACGAGCAGTACTTC | CASSEVGGDHEQYF
TRBD1 | TRBJ2-6 | TRBV10-2 | 16 | TGCGCCAGCACAAACCACAGGGGGTCTGGGGCCAACGTCCTGACTTTC | CASTNHRGSGANVLTF
. | TRBJ1-1 | TRBV18 | 18 | TGTGCCAGCTCACCACCGTCTCTCTCGGCAGGGGCGGGCACTGAAGCTTTCTTT | CASSPPSLSAGAGTEAFF
. | TRBJ2-7 | TRBV7-9 | 16 | TGTGCCAGCAGCCCTGACTACGGGCTGAGCTCCTACGAGCAGTACTTC | CASSPDYGLSSYEQYF
TRBD1 | TRBJ2-7 | TRBV5-1 | 15 | TGCGCCAGCAGCCCCGGGACAGGGGTCCCCTACGAGCAGTACTTC | CASSPGTGVPYEQYF
. | TRBJ2-5 | TRBV19 | 13 | TGTGCCAGCCAGACCGGACATAGTGAGACCCAGTACTTC | CASQTGHSETQYF
. | TRBJ1-3 | TRBV30 | 13 | TGTGCCTGGAGTCGGGCTCTAGGAAACACCATATATTTT | CAWSRALGNTIYF
. | TRBJ2-1 | TRBV29-1 | 10 | TGCAGCGTGGGCTACAATGAGCAGTTCTTC | CSVGYNEQFF
. | TRBJ1-1 | TRBV25-1 | 12 | TGTGCCAGCAGCTTGGGGGGGGCTGAAGCTTTCTTT | CASSLGGAEAFF
TRBD1 | TRBJ1-1 | TRBV7-9 | 15 | TGTGCCAGCAGCTTAGCAGGGGGCGAGTACACTGAAGCTTTCTTT | CASSLAGGEYTEAFF